Listed below are T cell receptor beta chains from one sample, sequenced in a study of STAT5B mutations in CD4+ large granular lymphocyte leukemia. The data were produced by immunoSEQ multiplex PCR, yet TCRdb's version contains in-frame clones alone and is incomplete. The sample lists about 30,000 clones, roughly nine tenths occurring once. Specimen: CD4+ T cells from blood buffy coats. Receptor source: a human donor in good health. Each CDR3 is given with its conserved first and last residue. Each record gives: D gene, J gene, V gene, clone size, CDR3 DNA, CDR3 protein. The D gene is left open where the match is weak. Rows give clone size only sometimes, using once, few, many, or a class for an expanded clone.

D: NA
J: TRBJ1-5
V: TRBV19
size: NA
DNA: TGTGCCACCCAACCCTTCGGGGGCCGTATTAGCAATCAGCCCCAGCATTTT
CDR3: CATQPFGGRISNQPQHF

D: NA
J: TRBJ2-7
V: TRBV6-6
size: NA
DNA: TGTGCCAGCAGTAGCCGCCGGGACTCCTACGAGCAGTACTTC
CDR3: CASSSRRDSYEQYF

D: NA
J: TRBJ1-5
V: TRBV11-2
size: NA
DNA: TGTGCCAGCAGCTTAGGATCTAGCAATCAGCCCCAGCATTTT
CDR3: CASSLGSSNQPQHF

D: NA
J: TRBJ2-1
V: TRBV27
size: NA
DNA: TGTGCCAGCAGCTCACTCGGAGGTACTCGGAGCGGTGAGCAGTTCTTC
CDR3: CASSSLGGTRSGEQFF

D: TRBD2
J: TRBJ2-1
V: TRBV28
size: NA
DNA: TGTGCCAGCACTCTAAGAACTAGCGGTTACAATGAGCAGTTCTTC
CDR3: CASTLRTSGYNEQFF

D: TRBD1
J: TRBJ2-7
V: TRBV6-6
size: NA
DNA: TGTGCCAGCAGGGGGGACAGGGACTACGAGCAGTACTTC
CDR3: CASRGDRDYEQYF

D: NA
J: TRBJ1-6
V: TRBV2
size: NA
DNA: TGTGCCAGCATTAGTGGGGGCGCCGGTAATTCACCCCTCCACTTT
CDR3: CASISGGAGNSPLHF

D: NA
J: TRBJ1-2
V: TRBV28
size: NA
DNA: TGTGCCAGCGAGAGATACTCTAGCTACACCTTC
CDR3: CASERYSSYTF

D: NA
J: TRBJ2-7
V: TRBV29-1
size: NA
DNA: TGCAGCGTTGAAGCTGGCCAGGGGACCGAGCAGTACTTC
CDR3: CSVEAGQGTEQYF

D: NA
J: TRBJ2-2
V: TRBV18
size: once
DNA: TGTGCCAGCTCACCACTTAGCGTGCTCACCGGGGAGCTGTTTTTT
CDR3: CASSPLSVLTGELFF

D: NA
J: TRBJ1-5
V: TRBV6-1
size: NA
DNA: TGTGCCAGCAGTGAATCGAGTGTCTATAGCAATCAGCCCCAGCATTTT
CDR3: CASSESSVYSNQPQHF

D: TRBD1
J: TRBJ2-3
V: TRBV5-1
size: NA
DNA: TGCGCCAGCAGTAATGGACAGGGCTTTAGCACAGATACGCAGTATTTT
CDR3: CASSNGQGFSTDTQYF

D: TRBD2
J: TRBJ2-1
V: TRBV10-3
size: NA
DNA: TGTGCCATCAGTCCCGGGACTAGCGGGAGAGGCCATGAGCAGTTCTTC
CDR3: CAISPGTSGRGHEQFF

D: TRBD1
J: TRBJ1-1
V: TRBV7-9
size: NA
DNA: TGTGCCAGCAGCTTAGTCGGGACAGGGGGAGCTTTCTTT
CDR3: CASSLVGTGGAFF

D: TRBD1
J: TRBJ2-2
V: TRBV13
size: NA
DNA: TGTGCCAGCAGCTGGGACAGGGTTCCCGGGGAGCTGTTTTTT
CDR3: CASSWDRVPGELFF

D: NA
J: TRBJ1-4
V: TRBV6-5
size: NA
DNA: TGTGCCACCCGGGGGCCCAATGAAAAACTGTTTTTT
CDR3: CATRGPNEKLFF

D: NA
J: TRBJ2-2
V: TRBV6-5
size: NA
DNA: TGTGCCAGCACCGGACCTGGGACCGGGGAGCTGTTTTTT
CDR3: CASTGPGTGELFF

D: NA
J: TRBJ2-7
V: TRBV29-1
size: NA
DNA: TGCAGCGTCACTAGGGGGGTTGGCTACGAGCAGTACTTC
CDR3: CSVTRGVGYEQYF

D: NA
J: TRBJ2-1
V: TRBV5-1
size: NA
DNA: TGCGCCAGCAGCTTGGCGGGCAGCTCCTACAATGAGCAGTTCTTC
CDR3: CASSLAGSSYNEQFF

D: NA
J: TRBJ2-7
V: TRBV25-1
size: NA
DNA: TGTGCCAGCAGTGAATCGGGAAGAACCTACGAGCAGTACTTC
CDR3: CASSESGRTYEQYF

D: TRBD2
J: TRBJ2-1
V: TRBV19
size: NA
DNA: TGTGCCAGTAGTATATCTGGCGGGAGGGTTAAGAATGAGCAGTTCTTC
CDR3: CASSISGGRVKNEQFF

D: NA
J: TRBJ2-2
V: TRBV6-5
size: NA
DNA: TGTGCCAGCATCAGGGGGGGATCGAACACCGGGGAGCTGTTTTTT
CDR3: CASIRGGSNTGELFF

D: NA
J: TRBJ2-1
V: TRBV2
size: NA
DNA: TGTGCCAGCAGGGTGACTAGTAACACCTACAATGAGCAGTTCTTC
CDR3: CASRVTSNTYNEQFF

D: NA
J: TRBJ1-5
V: TRBV28
size: few
DNA: TGTGCCAGCAGTTTGCGAGCGACCCAGCATTTT
CDR3: CASSLRATQHF

D: NA
J: TRBJ2-5
V: TRBV28
size: NA
DNA: TGTGCCAGCAGTCCCGGACACTCCCAGCAGTACTTC
CDR3: CASSPGHSQQYF

D: NA
J: TRBJ2-2
V: TRBV7-7
size: NA
DNA: TGTGCTAGCAGCGGCCGTATCACCGGGGAGCTGTTTTTT
CDR3: CASSGRITGELFF

D: NA
J: TRBJ1-2
V: TRBV28
size: NA
DNA: TGTGCCAGCAGTCCCCCTGGGGGCGCGCTTGGCTACACCTTC
CDR3: CASSPPGGALGYTF

D: NA
J: TRBJ2-7
V: TRBV2
size: few
DNA: TGTGCCAGCAGTGAAGGTTCCAGTTCCTACGAGCAGTACTTC
CDR3: CASSEGSSSYEQYF

D: NA
J: TRBJ1-4
V: TRBV27
size: NA
DNA: TGTGCCAGCAGTTACGAAAAACTGTTTTTT
CDR3: CASSYEKLFF

D: NA
J: TRBJ1-2
V: TRBV7-2
size: NA
DNA: TGTGCCAGCAGCTCTCCGACAGAGAACTATGGCTACACCTTC
CDR3: CASSSPTENYGYTF

D: TRBD2
J: TRBJ2-3
V: TRBV6-6
size: NA
DNA: TGTGCCAGCAGTTACATTCCTAGCGGGAGAACAGATACGCAGTATTTT
CDR3: CASSYIPSGRTDTQYF

D: NA
J: TRBJ2-2
V: TRBV9
size: once
DNA: TGTGCCAGCAGCCCAGGGGACTCTAACACCGGGGAGCTGTTTTTT
CDR3: CASSPGDSNTGELFF

D: NA
J: TRBJ1-2
V: TRBV25-1
size: NA
DNA: TGTGCCAGCAGCGGTTCGTTGGATTCTGGCTACACCTTC
CDR3: CASSGSLDSGYTF

D: NA
J: TRBJ2-3
V: TRBV4-1
size: NA
DNA: TGCGCCAGCAGCCAAGCGACACTAAAGCCCGCAGATACGCAGTATTTT
CDR3: CASSQATLKPADTQYF

D: TRBD2
J: TRBJ2-1
V: TRBV7-6
size: NA
DNA: TGTGCCAGCAGCTCCGGGACTAGCTCCTACAATGAGCAGTTCTTC
CDR3: CASSSGTSSYNEQFF

D: NA
J: TRBJ2-5
V: TRBV9
size: NA
DNA: TGTGCCAGCAGCCCCCACGGACCTAACCAAGAGACCCAGTACTTC
CDR3: CASSPHGPNQETQYF

D: NA
J: TRBJ1-2
V: TRBV6-1
size: NA
DNA: TGTGCCAGCACCCCAGGGTCCAGGGAAGGCTATGGCTACACCTTC
CDR3: CASTPGSREGYGYTF

D: NA
J: TRBJ1-1
V: TRBV13
size: NA
DNA: TGTGCCAGCAGCTTCCGGGGACCCACTGAAGCTTTCTTT
CDR3: CASSFRGPTEAFF

D: TRBD1
J: TRBJ1-2
V: TRBV5-5
size: NA
DNA: TGTGCCAGCAACGAAGGGACAGACCACTATGGCTACACCTTC
CDR3: CASNEGTDHYGYTF

D: NA
J: TRBJ1-3
V: TRBV29-1
size: NA
DNA: TGCAGCGTTGCGGGGGCAGCGTCGGGAAACACCATATATTTT
CDR3: CSVAGAASGNTIYF

D: NA
J: TRBJ1-2
V: TRBV7-9
size: NA
DNA: TGTGCCAGCAGCTTAGGGGGGAATGGCTACACCTTC
CDR3: CASSLGGNGYTF

D: TRBD2
J: TRBJ2-6
V: TRBV4-3
size: NA
DNA: TGCGCCAGCAGCCCCTCGATGGGACTAGCCTACTCTGGGGCCAACGTCCTGACTTTC
CDR3: CASSPSMGLAYSGANVLTF

D: TRBD1
J: TRBJ2-2
V: TRBV5-4
size: NA
DNA: TGTGCCAGCAGCCTGGGACAGATGAACACCGGGGAGCTGTTTTTT
CDR3: CASSLGQMNTGELFF

D: NA
J: TRBJ1-2
V: TRBV2
size: once
DNA: TGTGCCAGCAGTGACGAGGGGGAGAGCTATGGCTACACCTTC
CDR3: CASSDEGESYGYTF

D: NA
J: TRBJ1-5
V: TRBV6-1
size: NA
DNA: TGTGCCAGCAGTGAAACCCACCATGGTCGTCAGCCCCAGCATTTT
CDR3: CASSETHHGRQPQHF

D: NA
J: TRBJ2-7
V: TRBV20-1
size: NA
DNA: TGCAGTGCTAGATCCTACGAGCAGTACTTC
CDR3: CSARSYEQYF

D: TRBD2
J: TRBJ2-7
V: TRBV29-1
size: once
DNA: TGCAGCGTTGAAGATCCAACTAGCGGTTACGAGCAGTACTTC
CDR3: CSVEDPTSGYEQYF

D: NA
J: TRBJ2-7
V: TRBV21-1
size: NA
DNA: TGTGCCAGCAGCAACGGGGCGGGCCCCTACGAGCAGTACTTC
CDR3: CASSNGAGPYEQYF

D: NA
J: TRBJ2-2
V: TRBV4-1
size: NA
DNA: TGCGCCAGCAGCCAAGCGGGGCTAGCCCACTCTGGTGGGGAGCTGTTTTTT
CDR3: CASSQAGLAHSGGELFF